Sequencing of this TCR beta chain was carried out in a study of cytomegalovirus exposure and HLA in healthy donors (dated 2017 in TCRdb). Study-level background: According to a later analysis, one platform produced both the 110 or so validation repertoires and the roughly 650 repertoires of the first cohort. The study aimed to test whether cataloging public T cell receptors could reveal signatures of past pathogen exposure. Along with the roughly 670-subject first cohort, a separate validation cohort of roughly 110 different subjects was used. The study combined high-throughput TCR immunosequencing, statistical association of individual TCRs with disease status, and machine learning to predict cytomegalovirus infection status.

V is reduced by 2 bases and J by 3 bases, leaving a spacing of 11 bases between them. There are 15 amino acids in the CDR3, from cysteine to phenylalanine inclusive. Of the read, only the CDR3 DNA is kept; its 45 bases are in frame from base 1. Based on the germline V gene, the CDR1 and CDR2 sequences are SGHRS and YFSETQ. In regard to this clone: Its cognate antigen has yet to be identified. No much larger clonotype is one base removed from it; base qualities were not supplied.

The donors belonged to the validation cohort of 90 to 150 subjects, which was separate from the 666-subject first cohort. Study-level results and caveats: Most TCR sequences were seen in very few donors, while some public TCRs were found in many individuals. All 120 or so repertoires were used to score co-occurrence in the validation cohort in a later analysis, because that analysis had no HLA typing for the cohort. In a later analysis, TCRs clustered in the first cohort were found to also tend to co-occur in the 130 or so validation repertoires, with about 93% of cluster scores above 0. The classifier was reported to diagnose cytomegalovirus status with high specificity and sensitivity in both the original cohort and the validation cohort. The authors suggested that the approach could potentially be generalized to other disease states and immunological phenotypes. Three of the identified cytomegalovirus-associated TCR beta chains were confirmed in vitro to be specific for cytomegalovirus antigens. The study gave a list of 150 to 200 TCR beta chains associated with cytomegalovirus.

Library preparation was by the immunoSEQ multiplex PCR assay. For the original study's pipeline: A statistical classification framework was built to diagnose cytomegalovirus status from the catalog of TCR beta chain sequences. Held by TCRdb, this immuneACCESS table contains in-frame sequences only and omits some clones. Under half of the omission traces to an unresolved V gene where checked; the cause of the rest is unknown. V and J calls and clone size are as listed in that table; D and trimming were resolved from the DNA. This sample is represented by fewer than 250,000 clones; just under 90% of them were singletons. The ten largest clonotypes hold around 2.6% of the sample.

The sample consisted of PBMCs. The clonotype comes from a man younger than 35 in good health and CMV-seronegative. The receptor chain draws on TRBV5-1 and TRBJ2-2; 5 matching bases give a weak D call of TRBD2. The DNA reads TGCGCCAGCAGCTTTGTGGGAGAGGACACCGGGGAGCTGTTTTTT. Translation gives CASSFVGEDTGELFF.